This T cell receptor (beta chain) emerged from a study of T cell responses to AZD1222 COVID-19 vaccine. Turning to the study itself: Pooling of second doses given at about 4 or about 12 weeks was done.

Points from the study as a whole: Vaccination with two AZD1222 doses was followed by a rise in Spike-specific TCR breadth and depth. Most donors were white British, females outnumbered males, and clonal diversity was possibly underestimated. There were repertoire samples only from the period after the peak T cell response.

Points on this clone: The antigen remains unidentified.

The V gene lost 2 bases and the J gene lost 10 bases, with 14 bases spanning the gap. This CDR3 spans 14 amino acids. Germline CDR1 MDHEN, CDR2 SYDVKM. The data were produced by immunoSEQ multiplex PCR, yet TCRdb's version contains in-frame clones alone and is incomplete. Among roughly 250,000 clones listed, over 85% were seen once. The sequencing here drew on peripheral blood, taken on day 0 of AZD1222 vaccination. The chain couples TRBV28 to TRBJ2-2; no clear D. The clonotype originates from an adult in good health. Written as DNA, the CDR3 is TGTGCCAGCAGTTTAGACGGCCGAGCGATGGAGCTGTTTTTT. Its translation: CASSLDGRAMELFF.